The 14 T cell receptor beta chains below come from one sample, sequenced in a study of cytomegalovirus exposure and HLA in healthy donors (dated by TCRdb to 2016 to 2017). Library creation used the immunoSEQ multiplex PCR assay. TCRdb stores this immuneACCESS table with in-frame sequences only. Part of the clones is absent; in the studies checked, under half of the shortfall reflects unresolved V genes, and no reason is known for the rest. The sample includes some 120,000 clones, with approximately 90% observed a single time. The ten largest clones take up approximately 2% of the sample. Sequencing used PBMCs. These receptors all stem from a woman between 18 and 29 years old in good health and CMV-seronegative.

This sequence joins TRBV9 and TRBJ2-1; TRBD2 is a possible D gene (5 bases). The CDR3 totals 11 residues. CDR1 is SGDLS and CDR2 is YYNGEE in the germline V gene. V lost 0 bases to trimming and J lost 15 bases, with 10 bases between them. CDR3 bases: TGTGCCAGCAGCGTAGGGACTGCTCTGTTCTTC. Translating gives CASSVGTALFF.

The V gene is TRBV28, the J gene TRBJ2-5; 9 nucleotides line up with TRBD2. The CDR3 extends over 14 amino acids. The V gene end was trimmed by 8 bases and the J gene end by 5 bases; junction bases not matched to a gene: 9. Germline V lookup: CDR1 MDHEN, CDR2 SYDVKM. DNA for the CDR3: TGTGCCAGCGGATCCGGGACTAGCTGGGAGACCCAGTACTTC. As protein: CASGSGTSWETQYF.

The chain has TRBV28 and TRBJ1-1; D is ambiguous. Per germline, CDR1 MDHEN and CDR2 SYDVKM. This CDR3 is 12 amino acids long. Trimming cost V 6 bases and J 1 base, with 6 bases left between them. The CDR3 reads CASRRGNTEAFF. The CDR3 DNA follows: TGTGCCAGCAGGAGAGGGAACACTGAAGCTTTCTTT.

In regard to this clone: The sample has other DNA sequences that encode this CDR3 too. The rearrangement joins TRBV28 to TRBJ2-3; 11 nucleotides match TRBD2. The CDR3 has 15 residues. The germline CDR1 and CDR2 sequences are MDHEN and SYDVKM. V was clipped by 1 base and J by 3 bases; unmatched bases: 0. CDR3: CASSLLAGGTDTQYF. Written as DNA, the CDR3 is TGTGCCAGCAGTTTATTAGCGGGGGGGACAGATACGCAGTATTTT.

The chain carries TRBV9 and TRBJ1-2, with D unclear. V was clipped by 5 bases and J by 6 bases, with 17 bases between them. Per germline, CDR1 SGDLS and CDR2 YYNGEE. This CDR3 contains 14 residues. CDR3: CASREPNGTHGYTF. The CDR3, as DNA: TGTGCCAGCAGGGAGCCAAACGGTACCCATGGCTACACCTTC.

The V and J genes are TRBV4-1 and TRBJ2-3, with a tentative D call TRBD2 (5 bases). Per the germline V gene, CDR1 is MGHRA and CDR2 is YSYEKL. The V gene lost 3 bases and the J gene lost 4 bases, with 11 bases spanning the gap. CDR3 length: 14 residues. The CDR3 loop reads CASSQPTMADTQYF. The CDR3 DNA reads TGCGCCAGCAGCCAGCCGACTATGGCAGATACGCAGTATTTT.

The chain couples TRBV4-1 to TRBJ1-6; TRBD1 matches at 9 bases. The CDR3 runs to 17 residues. Germline loops: CDR1 MGHRA, CDR2 YSYEKL. V trimming: 4 bases; J trimming: 10 bases; junction bases outside the gene matches: 14. CDR3 nucleotides: TGCGCCAGCAGCCTCAATCGCGGGGGGACAGGGAAATCACCCCTCCACTTT. Translation gives CASSLNRGGTGKSPLHF.

This clone has more than one count but fewer than ten. The V and J genes are TRBV27 and TRBJ2-6, with D tentatively TRBD2 (6 bases). This CDR3 has 14 residues. The germline V and J ends were trimmed by 7 bases and 4 bases, with 11 bases remaining between them. Germline CDR1 MNHEY, CDR2 SMNVEV (reference sequence). The CDR3 protein is CASMEGIGANVLTF. The DNA of the CDR3 is TGTGCCAGCATGGAGGGGATCGGGGCCAACGTCCTGACTTTC.

The V call is TRBV27, the J call TRBJ2-1; 7 nucleotides agree with TRBD2. The CDR3 spans 16 residues. Germline V CDR1 and CDR2: MNHEY, SMNVEV (reference sequence). Unmatched junction bases numbered 7, after V lost 1 base and J lost 4 bases. CDR3 nucleotides: TGTGCCAGCAGTTTATTGCGGGAGCCCTTGTACAATGAGCAGTTCTTC. Its protein product is CASSLLREPLYNEQFF.

In its sample, this clone was seen once. CDR3 DNA sequence: TGTGCCAGCAGCCAACTAGCGGGAGGGCCAGGGGAGCAGTACTTC. Translated, it gives CASSQLAGGPGEQYF. This sequence joins TRBV7-2 and TRBJ2-7; 13 bases agree with TRBD2. The CDR3 is made up of 15 amino acids. V was pared by 5 bases and J by 7 bases, with 8 bases of the junction left unmatched. From germline, CDR1 is SGHTA and CDR2 FQGNSA.

This chain uses TRBV9 with TRBJ2-3; D remains unclear. Per the germline V gene, CDR1 is SGDLS and CDR2 is YYNGEE. Trimming cost V 6 bases and J 5 bases, with 10 bases left between them. The CDR3 totals 12 residues. DNA of the CDR3: TGTGCCAGCACCACCCCGGGAGATACGCAGTATTTT. It codes for CASTTPGDTQYF.

About this clone: The sample carries other DNA sequences with the same CDR3. The chain joins TRBV11-3 to TRBJ1-1; TRBD1 is a possible D gene (5 bases). Germline CDR1 SGHNT, CDR2 YENEEA. The ends were cut back, 5 bases at V and 2 bases at J, with 9 bases in the middle. The CDR3 is 13 residues long. In nucleotides, the CDR3 is TGTGCCAGCAGCCTCAGGGAAAACACTGAAGCTTTCTTT. This encodes CASSLRENTEAFF. The variable domain in full, with the rest retrieved from reference TRBV11-3 and TRBJ1-1, is EAGVVQSPRYKIIEKKQPVAFWCNPISGHNTLYWYLQNLGQGPELLIRYENEEAVDDSQLPKDRFSAERLKGVDSTLKIQPAELGDSAVYLCASSLRENTEAFFGQGTRLTVV.

The chain links TRBV6-5 to TRBJ1-2; D unresolved. V gave up 9 bases and J gave up 3 bases, with 17 bases separating them. The CDR3 is 14 amino acids. Looked up from germline, CDR1 is MNHEY and CDR2 is SVGAGI. CDR3 sequence reads: CASRAGGGYYGYTF. In DNA, the CDR3 is TGTGCCAGTAGGGCAGGCGGAGGCTACTATGGCTACACCTTC.

This rearrangement joins TRBV10-3 to TRBJ2-1; 8 bases line up with TRBD2. The CDR3 length is 12 residues. CDR1 is ENHRY, CDR2 SYGVKD, per germline. J was trimmed by 7 bases and V by 8 bases; bases with no gene match: 4. The CDR3 region has the DNA TGTGCCATCCGGCCTAGCGGGAATGAGCAGTTCTTC. Its protein is CAIRPSGNEQFF.